This T cell receptor beta chain is drawn from a study of CD8 T cells in ankylosing spondylitis. Deletions cut 4 bases from V and 1 base from J, with 11 bases between. CDR3 length: 15 amino acids. The germline V gene encodes CDR1 ENHRY and CDR2 SYGVKD. Making use of molecular barcodes, quantitative 5'-RACE generated TCR beta libraries. TCRdb independently ran MiXCR on the 5' RACE reads; one entry per CDR3 protein. The repertoire holds 800,000 to 900,000 distinct CDR3 sequences, with 10% to 15% as singletons. A few counts support this clonotype. Its specificity is not known. Notes on the study in general: In peripheral blood, disease-linked CD8+ clones occurred at relatively low frequencies. Disease-linked clones reportedly concentrated significantly in matched ankylosing spondylitis synovial fluid. There were earlier reports of some motif variants in reactive arthritis synovial fluid and blood. In ankylosing spondylitis blood, a motif of seven to nine highly homologous TCR beta variants appeared characteristic.

This TCR came from a male donor with ankylosing spondylitis. The chain carries TRBV10-3 and TRBJ2-1, with TRBD2 as a possible D gene (6 bases). The sequenced sample was blood, either unsorted or a sorted T cell fraction (not recorded which). The CDR3 sequence is CAISAGVRSYNEQFF. The CDR3 DNA reads TGTGCCATCAGTGCGGGGGTTAGGTCCTACAATGAGCAGTTCTTC.